The 4 T cell receptor beta chains in this list originate from one sample, sequenced in a study of blood T cell repertoires in COVID-19. Data came from immunoSEQ multiplex PCR; TCRdb stores just in-frame clones and leaves some out. The table includes roughly 170,000 clones, approximately 74% detected once. Material: peripheral blood. The receptors derive from an elderly woman with acute or convalescent COVID-19.

This clone was found a few times. The chain employs TRBV12-3 or TRBV12-4 and TRBJ1-1; D possibly corresponds to TRBD1 (6 bases). This CDR3 contains 13 residues. The V and J ends lost 0 bases and 4 bases respectively, with 6 bases between them. CDR3 nucleotide sequence: TGTGCCAGCAGTTTAGCAGGGGGCACTGAAGCTTTCTTT. Encoded protein: CASSLAGGTEAFF.

The chain's CDR3 is CASTLGEKQFF. In DNA form, the CDR3 reads TGTGCCAGCACCCTTGGGGAGAAGCAGTTCTTC. The chain is built from TRBV28 and TRBJ2-1, with D possibly being TRBD2 (5 bases). The ends were cut back, 7 bases at V and 11 bases at J, with 12 bases in the middle. The CDR3 is 11 residues long. From germline, CDR1 is MDHEN and CDR2 SYDVKM. Full variable domain (outside the CDR3, taken from reference TRBV28 and TRBJ2-1): DVKVTQSSRYLVKRTGEKVFLECVQDMDHENMFWYRQDPGLGLRLIYFSYDVKMKEKGDIPEGYSVSREKKERFSLILESASTNQTSMYLCASTLGEKQFFGPGTRLTVL.

The chain uses TRBV6-5 and TRBJ1-1, with no clear D. The germline V gene has CDR1 MNHEY and CDR2 SVGAGI. CDR3 size: 12 residues. V lost 8 bases and J lost 4, with 11 bases in between. As DNA, the CDR3 is TGTGCCAGCCATACTGCGGGCACTGAAGCTTTCTTT. Translating gives CASHTAGTEAFF.

The chain joins TRBV11-2 to TRBJ1-4, with a tentative D call TRBD1 (6 bases). The CDR3 extends over 14 amino acids. The V end lost 5 bases, the J end lost 10 bases, and 17 bases lay between the germline ends. The germline V gene has CDR1 SGHAT and CDR2 FQNNGV. DNA for the CDR3: TGTGCCAGCAGCCGAGCCTGGGACAAAGGAAAACTGTTTTTT. Its translation: CASSRAWDKGKLFF.